One sample yielded the 28 T cell receptor beta chains listed below, sequenced in a study of blood T cell repertoires in COVID-19. The data were produced by immunoSEQ multiplex PCR, yet TCRdb's version contains in-frame clones alone and is incomplete. Of about 220,000 clones in the sample, 82% are singletons; the top ten hold approximately 4%. The sequencing sample was made of peripheral blood. The receptors derive from a woman of 80 years or more with acute or convalescent COVID-19.

The chain recombines TRBV2 with TRBJ1-4; TRBD1 aligns across 10 bases. The CDR3 consists of 16 residues. CDR1 and CDR2 (germline): SNHLY, FYNNEI. In DNA form, the CDR3 reads TGTGCAGCCCGGGACAGGGGAACTTCAACTAATGAAAAACTGTTTTTT. The encoded protein is CAARDRGTSTNEKLFF.

This clone was seen only a few times. V and J are TRBV10-2 and TRBJ1-1; 7 positions match TRBD1. The CDR3 extends over 16 amino acids. Germline-derived CDR1 and CDR2 are WSHSY and SAAADI. With V trimmed by 5 bases and J by 2 bases, 11 bases remained unmatched. The DNA for the CDR3 is TGCGCCAGCAGTCTAAATACGGGACAGACAAACACTGAAGCTTTCTTT. It translates to CASSLNTGQTNTEAFF.

The gene calls are TRBV3-1 (or the pseudogene TRBV3-2) and TRBJ1-2, with TRBD1 as a possible D gene (5 bases). Germline CDR1 LGHDT, CDR2 YNNKEL (reference sequence). Trimming took 3 bases from V and 2 from J, leaving 7 bases between them. The CDR3 is 13 amino acids. The CDR3 protein is CASSQRTNYGYTF. Written as DNA, the CDR3 is TGTGCCAGCAGCCAGAGGACAAACTATGGCTACACCTTC.

CDR3 DNA sequence: TGTGCCAGCAGCTTAGGGCTGCAGGGGAGGGCCACTGAAGCTTTCTTT. Protein product: CASSLGLQGRATEAFF. V and J are TRBV7-9 and TRBJ1-1, with D perhaps TRBD1 (6 bases). V dropped 1 base and J dropped 4 bases, with 16 bases sitting between them. This CDR3 has 16 residues. The germline V gene has CDR1 SEHNR and CDR2 FQNEAQ (reference sequence).

The chain recombines TRBV9 with TRBJ2-1; D perhaps matches TRBD2 (7 bases). The CDR3 covers 17 residues. Looked up from germline, CDR1 is SGDLS and CDR2 is YYNGEE. Trimming removed 0 bases from V and 4 bases from J, with 17 bases in between. CDR3: CASSVGGGPSIYNEQFF. The CDR3 DNA follows: TGTGCCAGCAGCGTAGGCGGGGGCCCCTCGATATACAATGAGCAGTTCTTC.

CDR3 DNA sequence: TGTGCCAGCAGCCCAATCTCTAGCGTAGGAAAAGATACGCAGTATTTT. Translation gives CASSPISSVGKDTQYF. This chain links TRBV5-4 with TRBJ2-3; a possible D gene is TRBD2 (6 bases). Deletions cut 4 bases from V and 5 bases from J, with 20 bases between. The CDR3 is 16 amino acids. CDR1 is SGHNT and CDR2 is YYREEE in the germline V gene (reference sequence).

The chain is built from TRBV4-1 and TRBJ1-6; 7 nucleotides agree with TRBD1. CDR3 length equals 16 residues. V lost 0 bases and J lost 9; bases outside the gene matches: 8. Germline lookup yields CDR1 MGHRA and CDR2 YSYEKL. The CDR3, as DNA: TGCGCCAGCAGCCAAGATGGGGACAGTCATCCTTCACCCCTCCACTTT. Its translation is CASSQDGDSHPSPLHF.

The V call is TRBV7-9, the J call TRBJ2-5, with 7 bases fitting TRBD2. The length of the CDR3 is 15 residues. The J segment lost 2 bases and the V segment lost 0 bases, leaving 3 bases of the junction unmatched. CDR1 and CDR2 from the germline V gene are SEHNR and FQNEAQ (reference sequence). CDR3 nucleotides: TGTGCCAGCAGCTTAGCTCTGGGGGGGCAAGAGACCCAGTACTTC. As protein: CASSLALGGQETQYF.

The count of this clone is one. The V call is TRBV3-1 (or the pseudogene TRBV3-2), the J call TRBJ1-6, with a weak D call TRBD1 (6 bases). Germline V gene sequence: CDR1 LGHDT, CDR2 YNNKEL (reference sequence). The CDR3 runs 16 residues. V lost 4 bases and J 5 bases, leaving 15 bases between the germline ends. The CDR3 DNA reads as TGTGCCAGCAGCCGACGGGGGGCCAGGAATAATTCACCCCTCCACTTT. It codes for CASSRRGARNNSPLHF.

The V call is TRBV28, the J call TRBJ1-1; D unclear. The CDR3 has 12 residues. In germline, CDR1 is MDHEN, CDR2 SYDVKM. The V end was cut by 7 bases, the J end by 7 bases, with 13 bases between. CDR3 residues: CASTRAGLEAFF. The CDR3, as DNA: TGTGCCAGCACCCGCGCGGGCCTTGAAGCTTTCTTT.

The chain employs TRBV7-8 and TRBJ2-7; TRBD2 matches 14 bases. The V gene's germline CDR1 is SGHVS and CDR2 FQNEAQ. The J segment lost 0 bases and the V segment lost 3 bases, leaving 4 bases of the junction unmatched. The CDR3 has 17 amino acids. The CDR3 loop reads CASSLTSGGASSYEQYF. The CDR3 DNA sequence: TGTGCCAGCAGCTTGACTAGCGGGGGGGCGTCCTCCTACGAGCAGTACTTC. Supplemented by reference TRBV7-8 and TRBJ2-7, the full variable domain reads GAGVSQSPRYKVAKRGQDVALRCDPISGHVSLFWYQQALGQGPEFLTYFQNEAQLDKSGLPSDRFFAERPEGSVSTLKIQRTQQEDSAVYLCASSLTSGGASSYEQYFGPGTRLTVT.

This clone appeared a single time. This chain uses TRBV29-1 with TRBJ2-2; D is ambiguous. V dropped 0 bases and J dropped 1 base, with 6 bases sitting between them. CDR1 SQVTM and CDR2 ANQGSEA come from the germline V gene. The CDR3 is 14 residues long. The CDR3: CSVEENRNTGELFF. The DNA of the CDR3 is TGCAGCGTTGAAGAGAACAGGAACACCGGGGAGCTGTTTTTT.

The rearrangement uses TRBV6-1 and TRBJ1-4; no clear D gene. Looked up from germline, CDR1 is MNHNS and CDR2 is SASEGT. This CDR3 spans 14 amino acids. Trimming pared 0 bases from V and 5 bases from J, leaving 7 bases between. The DNA of the CDR3 is TGTGCCAGCAGTGAAGCCGTCCTAAATGAAAAACTGTTTTTT. Amino acid sequence: CASSEAVLNEKLFF.

J is TRBJ2-1 and V is TRBV7-9; 13 positions match TRBD2. V lost 0 bases to trimming and J lost 0 bases; unmatched junction nucleotides: 5. The CDR3 extends over 19 amino acids. Germline V gene sequence: CDR1 SEHNR, CDR2 FQNEAQ (reference sequence). The CDR3 sequence: CASSLAPGLAGSSYNEQFF. The CDR3 coding sequence is TGTGCCAGCAGCTTAGCGCCGGGACTAGCGGGGAGCTCCTACAATGAGCAGTTCTTC.

The chain combines TRBV5-5 with TRBJ1-6, with a possible D match to TRBD1 (6 bases). CDR1 and CDR2 from the germline V gene are SGHKS and YYEKEE (reference sequence). The V end was cut by 6 bases, the J end by 4 bases, with 14 bases between. This CDR3 contains 15 residues. This CDR3 is CASTTQGLYNSPLHF. The CDR3 bases are TGTGCCAGCACCACACAGGGCCTTTATAATTCACCCCTCCACTTT.

The V call is TRBV19, the J call TRBJ1-2, with unresolved D. The length of the CDR3 is 14 residues. CDR1 and CDR2 (germline): LNHDA, SQIVND (reference sequence). V was pared by 0 bases and J by 4 bases, with 9 bases between. The CDR3 DNA follows: TGTGCCAGTAGTATAGATGAGGCGCTCTATGGCTACACCTTC. It codes for CASSIDEALYGYTF.

This clone has a handful of counts. V is TRBV2 and J is TRBJ1-2; D gene uncertain. The CDR3 is 16 residues long. The germline V gene encodes CDR1 SNHLY and CDR2 FYNNEI. With 8 bases removed from V and 4 bases from J, the gap between germline ends came to 23 bases. The DNA for the CDR3 is TGTGCCAGCGGGTACTCGGCACAACCAAACAGCTATGGCTACACCTTC. Its translation is CASGYSAQPNSYGYTF.

The V and J genes are TRBV7-9 and TRBJ1-4; the D is unclear. Trimming left V 3 bases short and J 0 bases short, with 5 bases between. This CDR3 is 14 amino acids long. From germline, CDR1 is SEHNR and CDR2 FQNEAQ (reference sequence). CDR3 in amino acids: CASSFRSTNEKLFF. The CDR3 DNA follows: TGTGCCAGCAGCTTTCGGTCAACTAATGAAAAACTGTTTTTT.

The chain joins TRBV7-9 to TRBJ2-2; D is possibly TRBD1 (6 bases). Trimming cost V 5 bases and J 6 bases, with 13 bases left between them. CDR3 length: 14 residues. Germline CDR1 reads SEHNR; CDR2 reads FQNEAQ (reference sequence). The CDR3 region is CASSRQAPAGELFF. The CDR3 bases are TGTGCCAGCAGCCGACAGGCCCCAGCCGGGGAGCTGTTTTTT.

This clone has only one observation. The V and J genes are TRBV4-2 and TRBJ1-2; D gene ambiguous. The CDR3 contains 13 residues. Germline V CDR1 and CDR2: LGHNA, YNFKEQ. V was cut by 3 bases and J by 8 bases, with 13 bases left in between. The CDR3 bases are TGTGCCAGCAGCCAGGTTTACGCTATCGGCTACACCTTC. Residues: CASSQVYAIGYTF.

The DNA of the CDR3 is TGTGCCAGCAGCTTAGAGGCAGGGTATAACTATGGCTACACCTTC. This sequence encodes CASSLEAGYNYGYTF. The V gene is TRBV7-8, the J gene TRBJ1-2; D is perhaps TRBD1 (5 bases). This CDR3 spans 15 amino acids. V lost 1 base, J lost 1 base, and 10 bases lay in between. CDR1 and CDR2 from the germline V gene are SGHVS and FQNEAQ. The full variable domain, with the rest looked up from reference TRBV7-8 and TRBJ1-2, is GAGVSQSPRYKVAKRGQDVALRCDPISGHVSLFWYQQALGQGPEFLTYFQNEAQLDKSGLPSDRFFAERPEGSVSTLKIQRTQQEDSAVYLCASSLEAGYNYGYTFGSGTRLTVV.

This chain joins TRBV7-2 and TRBJ2-7, with TRBD2 matching 10 bases. The CDR3 length is 14 residues. Germline V gene sequence: CDR1 SGHTA, CDR2 FQGNSA. J lost 6 bases, V lost 2 bases, and 4 bases had no gene match. The CDR3 DNA is TGTGCCAGCAGCTTATCCTTAGCGGGGGGCGAGCAGTACTTC. Translation: CASSLSLAGGEQYF.

This clone was seen only a few times. V is TRBV6-5 and J is TRBJ2-5, with 8 bases that match TRBD2. The germline V gene has CDR1 MNHEY and CDR2 SVGAGI. The V and J ends lost 0 bases and 1 base, in that order; junction bases with no gene match: 4. CDR3 length: 16 residues. For the CDR3, the DNA is TGTGCCAGCAGTTACTCTTCGGGGGGGAGCCAAGAGACCCAGTACTTC. Amino acid sequence: CASSYSSGGSQETQYF.

This chain links TRBV7-9 with TRBJ2-7, with D perhaps matching TRBD2 (5 bases). The germline V gene has CDR1 SEHNR and CDR2 FQNEAQ (reference sequence). Trimming stripped 10 bases from V and 3 bases from J, with 19 bases between. The CDR3 loop spans 14 amino acids. For the CDR3, the DNA is TGTGCCACCCAAAAGGTAGAGGGCGGCTACGAGCAGTACTTC. It translates to CATQKVEGGYEQYF.

The rearrangement links TRBV9 to TRBJ2-3; 8 bases align to TRBD2. CDR3 size: 18 residues. The junction had 9 bases not matched to a gene; V was cut back by 0 bases and J by 0 bases. Per the germline V gene, CDR1 is SGDLS and CDR2 is YYNGEE. This CDR3 reads CASSVGLRGGRSTDTQYF. For the CDR3, the DNA is TGTGCCAGCAGCGTAGGGTTACGGGGGGGCCGGAGCACAGATACGCAGTATTTT.

The rearrangement uses TRBV5-1 and TRBJ2-7; the match to TRBD1 covers 9 bases. CDR3 length: 14 residues. J gave up 2 bases and V 2 bases, and 2 bases lay outside the gene matches. CDR1 and CDR2 (germline): SGHRS, YFSETQ. The CDR3 bases are TGCGCCAGCAGCTTCCGGGACAGGGCCTACGAGCAGTACTTC. Protein: CASSFRDRAYEQYF. Based on the CDR3 plus reference TRBV5-1 and TRBJ2-7, the full variable domain is KAGVTQTPRYLIKTRGQQVTLSCSPISGHRSVSWYQQTPGQGLQFLFEYFSETQRNKGNFPGRFSGRQFSNSRSEMNVSTLELGDSALYLCASSFRDRAYEQYFGPGTRLTVT.

The J gene is TRBJ1-3, the V gene TRBV4-3; TRBD1 aligns across 11 bases. Looked up from germline, CDR1 is LGHNA and CDR2 is YSLEER. The CDR3 length is 18 residues. Trimming took 0 bases from V and 4 from J; bases not matched to a gene: 8. CDR3 DNA sequence: TGCGCCAGCAGCCAAGATTGGGCAGGACAGGGGGCCGGAAACACCATATATTTT. This translates into CASSQDWAGQGAGNTIYF.

The chain has TRBV2 and TRBJ2-3; TRBD2 matches 9 bases. With V trimmed by 7 bases and J by 0 bases, 11 bases remained unmatched. The CDR3 is made up of 17 amino acids. CDR1 and CDR2 from the germline V gene are SNHLY and FYNNEI. The CDR3 loop is CASTQTASGVSTDTQYF. In DNA, the CDR3 is TGTGCCAGCACCCAGACGGCTAGCGGGGTTAGCACAGATACGCAGTATTTT.